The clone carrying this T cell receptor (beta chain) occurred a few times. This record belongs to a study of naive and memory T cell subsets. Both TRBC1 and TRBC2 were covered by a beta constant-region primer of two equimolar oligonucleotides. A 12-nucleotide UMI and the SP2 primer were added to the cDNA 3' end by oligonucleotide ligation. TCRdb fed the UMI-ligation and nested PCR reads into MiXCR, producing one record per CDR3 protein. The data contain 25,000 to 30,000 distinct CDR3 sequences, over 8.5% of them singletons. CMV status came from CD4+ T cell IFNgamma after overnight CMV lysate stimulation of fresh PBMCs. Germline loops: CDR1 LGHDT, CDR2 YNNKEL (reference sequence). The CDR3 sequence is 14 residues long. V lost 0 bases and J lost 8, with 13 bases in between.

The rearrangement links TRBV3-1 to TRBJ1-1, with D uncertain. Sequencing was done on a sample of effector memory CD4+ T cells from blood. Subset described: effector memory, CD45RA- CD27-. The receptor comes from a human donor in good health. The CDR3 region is CASSQDGGSGEAFF. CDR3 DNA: TGTGCCAGCAGCCAAGACGGAGGATCGGGCGAAGCTTTCTTT. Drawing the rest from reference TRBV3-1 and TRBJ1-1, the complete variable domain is DTAVSQTPKYLVTQMGNDKSIKCEQNLGHDTMYWYKQDSKKFLKIMFSYNNKELIINETVPNRFSPKSPDKAHLNLHINSLELGDSAVYFCASSQDGGSGEAFFGQGTRLTVV.